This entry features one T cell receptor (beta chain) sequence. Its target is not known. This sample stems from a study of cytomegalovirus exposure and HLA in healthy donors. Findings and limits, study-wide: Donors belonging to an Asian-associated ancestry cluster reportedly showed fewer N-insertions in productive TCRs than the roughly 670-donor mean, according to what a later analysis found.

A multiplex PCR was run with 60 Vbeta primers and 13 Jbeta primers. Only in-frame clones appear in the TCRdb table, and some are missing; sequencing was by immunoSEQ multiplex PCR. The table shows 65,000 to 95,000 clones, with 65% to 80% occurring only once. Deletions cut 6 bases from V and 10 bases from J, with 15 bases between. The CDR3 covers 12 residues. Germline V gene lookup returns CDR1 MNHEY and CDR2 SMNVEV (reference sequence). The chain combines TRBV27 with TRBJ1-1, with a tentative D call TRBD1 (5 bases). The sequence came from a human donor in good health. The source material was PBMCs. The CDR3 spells CASRNQGGPAFF. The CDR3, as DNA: TGTGCCAGCAGGAATCAGGGTGGGCCAGCTTTCTTT.